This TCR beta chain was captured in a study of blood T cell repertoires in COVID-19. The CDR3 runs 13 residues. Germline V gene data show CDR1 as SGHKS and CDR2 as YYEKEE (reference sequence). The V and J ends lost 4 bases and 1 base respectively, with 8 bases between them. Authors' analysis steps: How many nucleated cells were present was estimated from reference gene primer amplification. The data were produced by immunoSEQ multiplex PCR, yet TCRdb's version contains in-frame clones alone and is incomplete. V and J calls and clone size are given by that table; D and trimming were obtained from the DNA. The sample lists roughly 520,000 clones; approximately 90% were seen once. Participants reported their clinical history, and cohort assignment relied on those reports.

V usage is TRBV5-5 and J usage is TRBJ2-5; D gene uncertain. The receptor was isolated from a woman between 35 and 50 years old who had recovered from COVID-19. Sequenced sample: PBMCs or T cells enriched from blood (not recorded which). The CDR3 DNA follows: TGTGCCAGCAGCCAGGAACCCCAAGAGACCCAGTACTTC. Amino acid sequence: CASSQEPQETQYF.